Listed here are 32 T cell receptor beta chains from one sample, sequenced in a study of blood T cells in healthy people across ages. Primed by a sample-barcoded 5' primer and a J-beta primer mix, a second PCR proceeded for 7 to 11 cycles. Via MiXCR, TCRdb re-called the 5' RACE reads, giving one row per CDR3 protein. The sample has roughly 1.9 million distinct CDR3 sequences; about two fifths are singletons. The specimen sequenced was blood. The receptors shown here come from a human donor in good health.

V gene TRBV7-6 combines with J gene TRBJ1-6; TRBD1 aligns across 8 bases. This CDR3 comprises 13 residues. The junction had 2 bases not matched to a gene; V was cut back by 4 bases and J by 9 bases. Per the germline V gene, CDR1 is SGHVS and CDR2 is FNYEAQ. The CDR3 DNA is TGTGCCAGCAGCTCGGACAGGGCTTCACCCCTCCACTTT. It encodes CASSSDRASPLHF.

This clonotype has just a few counts. The chain recombines TRBV6-2 or TRBV6-3 with TRBJ2-4; 7 bases map to TRBD1. With the DNA end fitting TRBJ2-7 better, the J assignment may be wrong. The CDR3 has 18 residues. CDR1 and CDR2 (germline): MNHEY, SVGEGT. The CDR3 DNA is TGTGCCAGCAGTTACCCGACAGGGATATATCATTATGGATACGAGCAGTACTTC. Residues: CASSYPTGIYHYGYEQYF.

This clonotype was observed a few times. The chain is built from TRBV5-1 and TRBJ2-5; 10 positions agree with TRBD2. V trimming: 2 bases; J trimming: 5 bases; junction bases outside the gene matches: 9. Looked up from germline, CDR1 is SGHRS and CDR2 is YFSETQ. The CDR3 has 16 residues. The CDR3 coding sequence is TGCGCCAGCAGCTTACGAAGCGGGGGGGTTTTGGAGACCCAGTACTTC. Translating gives CASSLRSGGVLETQYF.

This chain connects TRBV7-9 to TRBJ1-1; possibly TRBD1 for D (5 bases). Germline-derived CDR1 and CDR2 are SEHNR and FQNEAQ (reference sequence). This CDR3 has 13 amino acids. Trimming shortened V by 9 bases and J by 5 bases, and 16 bases separated the two germline ends. This chain's CDR3 is CASGMTGPTEAFF. The CDR3 DNA reads as TGTGCCAGTGGGATGACGGGACCTACTGAAGCTTTCTTT.

The chain recombines TRBV24-1 with TRBJ2-1; 8 positions agree with TRBD2. Trimming cost V 1 base and J 7 bases; bases outside gene matches: 14. This CDR3 has 18 residues. Per the germline V gene, CDR1 is KGHDR and CDR2 is SFDVKD. CDR3 sequence (DNA): TGTGCCACCAGTGATTTCTTGGGTGGGGTAGCGGGACAAAATGAGCAGTTCTTC. It yields the protein CATSDFLGGVAGQNEQFF.

This clonotype was recorded a few times. V and J are TRBV5-1 and TRBJ2-1, with 12 bases identical to TRBD1. J gave up 7 bases and V 2 bases, and 4 bases lay outside the gene matches. This CDR3 region has 15 residues. Looked up from germline, CDR1 is SGHRS and CDR2 is YFSETQ. The CDR3 reads CASSFGDRGQNEQFF. The CDR3 bases are TGCGCCAGCAGCTTTGGGGACAGGGGGCAAAATGAGCAGTTCTTC.

The rearrangement links TRBV3-1 to TRBJ2-7; D is uncertain. Germline V gene lookup returns CDR1 LGHDT and CDR2 YNNKEL (reference sequence). The CDR3 length is 17 residues. V was trimmed by 0 bases and J by 4 bases, leaving 19 bases between them. The CDR3, as DNA: TGTGCCAGCAGCCAAGATACCCCGATACAGAAGATTTACGAGCAGTACTTC. Residues: CASSQDTPIQKIYEQYF.

The gene calls are TRBV20-1 and TRBJ2-5; 9 nucleotides line up with TRBD1. With V trimmed by 6 bases and J by 4 bases, 9 bases remained unmatched. The CDR3 consists of 14 residues. The germline gives CDR1 DFQATT, CDR2 SNEGSKA (reference sequence). In DNA form, the CDR3 reads TGCAGTGCACGCGCACAGGGGGCGTTAGAGACCCAGTACTTC. Translation gives CSARAQGALETQYF.

This chain joins TRBV25-1 and TRBJ2-5; D is possibly TRBD2 (5 bases). This CDR3 region has 14 residues. V was cut by 1 base and J by 5 bases, with 11 bases left in between. CDR1 is MGHDK, CDR2 SYGVNS, per germline. CDR3 DNA sequence: TGTGCCAGCAGTGAATGGAAGGGAGAGGAGACCCAGTACTTC. This encodes CASSEWKGEETQYF. Complete variable domain (other parts from reference TRBV25-1 and TRBJ2-5): EADIYQTPRYLVIGTGKKITLECSQTMGHDKMYWYQQDPGMELHLIHYSYGVNSTEKGDLSSESTVSRIRTEHFPLTLESARPSHTSQYLCASSEWKGEETQYFGPGTRLLVL.

In the case of this clonotype: A read error may account for a junction end that differs from germline. The rearrangement links TRBV9 to TRBJ2-5; D possibly corresponds to TRBD2 (6 bases). The CDR3 extends over 15 amino acids. Germline V lookup: CDR1 SGDLS, CDR2 YYNGEE. The CDR3 sequence is CASSGHSLADYGQYF. CDR3 DNA sequence: TGCGCCAGCAGCGGACACTCCTTAGCGGACTACGGGCAGTACTTC.

This clonotype was seen ten or more times. This chain links TRBV4-2 with TRBJ2-1; 8 nucleotides line up with TRBD2. Trimming removed 6 bases from V and 4 bases from J; junction bases left unmatched: 8. Germline values: CDR1 LGHNA, CDR2 YNFKEQ. This CDR3 region has 15 residues. This CDR3 reads CASSEASGGYNEQFF. DNA for the CDR3: TGTGCCAGCAGTGAAGCAAGCGGGGGTTACAATGAGCAGTTCTTC.

The CDR3 spells CASNSYRGHEQYF. The CDR3 DNA follows: TGTGCCAGCAACTCGTACAGGGGTCACGAGCAGTACTTC. The chain combines TRBV7-6 with TRBJ2-7; the match to TRBD1 covers 7 bases. J gave up 5 bases and V 7 bases, and 8 bases lay outside the gene matches. Germline V gene lookup returns CDR1 SGHVS and CDR2 FNYEAQ. The CDR3 totals 13 residues.

This chain links TRBV29-1 with TRBJ1-2; 8 positions match TRBD1. The germline V gene has CDR1 SQVTM and CDR2 ANQGSEA. The trim removed 3 bases at V and 7 bases at J, leaving 10 bases unmatched. This CDR3 region has 14 residues. Here the CDR3 reads CSVDPLGQASGYTF. The CDR3 region has the DNA TGCAGCGTTGACCCGCTGGGACAGGCGTCTGGCTACACCTTC. Supplemented by reference TRBV29-1 and TRBJ1-2, the full variable domain reads SAVISQKPSRDICQRGTSLTIQCQVDSQVTMMFWYRQQPGQSLTLIATANQGSEATYESGFVIDKFPISRPNLTFSTLTVSNMSPEDSSIYLCSVDPLGQASGYTFGSGTRLTVV.

The J gene is TRBJ2-3, the V gene TRBV9, with D hard to call. From germline, CDR1 is SGDLS and CDR2 YYNGEE. V lost 0 bases to trimming and J lost 2 bases, with 7 bases between them. The CDR3 covers 14 residues. DNA of the CDR3: TGTGCCAGCAGCGTAGCTCAAGCCACAGATACGCAGTATTTT. Residues: CASSVAQATDTQYF.

The chain couples TRBV7-2 to TRBJ2-1; a weak D match, TRBD1 (7 bases). The CDR3 sequence is 15 residues long. The germline CDR1 and CDR2 sequences are SGHTA and FQGNSA. The V end was cut by 7 bases, the J end by 5 bases, with 18 bases between. The CDR3 bases are TGTGCCAGCAACCCGCGACAGGGACTCAACAATGAGCAGTTCTTC. Amino acids: CASNPRQGLNNEQFF.

The chain couples TRBV18 to TRBJ2-1, with 11 bases that match TRBD2. Germline V gives CDR1 KGHSH, CDR2 LQKENI. V was pared by 3 bases and J by 5 bases, with 9 bases of the junction left unmatched. This CDR3 comprises 17 residues. The CDR3 DNA reads as TGTGCCAGCTCACCGATTGCTAGCGGGGGGTCGCACAATGAGCAGTTCTTC. This translates into CASSPIASGGSHNEQFF.

This clonotype was observed a few times. The rearrangement uses TRBV12-3 or TRBV12-4 and TRBJ2-4; the D gene is possibly TRBD2 (7 bases). Trimming shortened V by 6 bases and J by 6 bases, and 15 bases separated the two germline ends. This CDR3 spans 14 amino acids. CDR3 nucleotides: TGTGCCAGCAGCTACCTCGGGGGGCTAAACATTCAGTACTTC. Translation gives CASSYLGGLNIQYF.

This clonotype was observed a single time. The V gene is TRBV7-9, the J gene TRBJ2-1; no clear D. Per germline, CDR1 SEHNR and CDR2 FQNEAQ (reference sequence). The CDR3 loop spans 13 amino acids. The ends were cut back, 8 bases at V and 4 bases at J, with 12 bases in the middle. CDR3 sequence: CASARPLYNEQFF. CDR3 bases: TGTGCCAGCGCCCGGCCCTTATACAATGAGCAGTTCTTC.

The chain links TRBV12-3 or TRBV12-4 to TRBJ1-1, with D maybe TRBD1 (5 bases). V lost 3 bases and J 11 bases, leaving 10 bases between the germline ends. CDR3 length: 11 residues. CDR3 sequence reads: CASSLKTAAFF. Written as DNA, the CDR3 is TGTGCCAGCAGTTTGAAGACAGCTGCTTTCTTT.

This clonotype occurred a few times. The chain links TRBV5-5 to TRBJ2-7; maybe TRBD2 (6 bases). The CDR3 runs 14 residues. V lost 5 bases and J 5 bases, leaving 17 bases between the germline ends. Germline CDR1 SGHKS, CDR2 YYEKEE (reference sequence). The CDR3 loop is CASSSPWGVNEQYF. Written as DNA, the CDR3 is TGTGCCAGCAGTTCTCCGTGGGGGGTCAACGAGCAGTACTTC.

This clonotype came up a few times. The chain recombines TRBV20-1 with TRBJ1-6, with 7 bases that match TRBD1. Germline V gene data show CDR1 as DFQATT and CDR2 as SNEGSKA (reference sequence). The CDR3 consists of 14 residues. The ends lost 3 bases at V and 7 bases at J; junction bases unmatched: 6. The CDR3 reads CSARTGTENSPLHF. The CDR3 DNA reads TGCAGTGCTAGGACAGGGACAGAGAATTCACCCCTCCACTTT.

As regards this clonotype: A read error may produce the germline difference seen at one junction end. The rearrangement links TRBV5-5 to TRBJ1-2; TRBD1 might be the D (6 bases). This CDR3 spans 13 amino acids. Germline V CDR1 and CDR2: SGHKS, YYEKEE (reference sequence). The DNA of the CDR3 is TGTGCCGGCAGCTTGACAGGCTCTATGGGCTACACCTTC. Its protein is CAGSLTGSMGYTF.

Concerning this clonotype itself: The junction differs from germline at one of its ends, possibly a read error. The chain uses TRBV4-1 and TRBJ1-5; tentative D call: TRBD1 (5 bases). The V gene's germline CDR1 is MGHRA and CDR2 YSYEKL. The CDR3 has 15 residues. CDR3 in amino acids: CASGQEGRADQPQHF. CDR3 DNA sequence: TGCGCCAGCGGCCAAGAGGGCAGGGCGGATCAGCCCCAGCATTTT.

The chain couples TRBV18 to TRBJ2-1; D gene unclear. Trimming took 4 bases from V and 0 from J, leaving 16 bases between them. Per germline, CDR1 KGHSH and CDR2 LQKENI. This CDR3 is built from 17 residues. The CDR3 loop is CASSLRSVGFSYNEQFF. Here the CDR3 DNA reads TGTGCCAGCTCACTTCGGAGCGTAGGGTTCTCCTACAATGAGCAGTTCTTC.

This clonotype was observed a handful of times. The chain combines TRBV20-1 with TRBJ1-1; D is perhaps TRBD1 (5 bases). This CDR3 contains 14 residues. Germline V lookup: CDR1 DFQATT, CDR2 SNEGSKA (reference sequence). V lost 1 base and J 1 base, leaving 10 bases between the germline ends. In DNA form, the CDR3 reads TGCAGTGCTAGAGCTATGGGGGGGAACACTGAAGCTTTCTTT. Encoded protein: CSARAMGGNTEAFF.

The chain combines TRBV3-1 with TRBJ2-3; 10 bases are a match to TRBD2. In germline, CDR1 is LGHDT, CDR2 YNNKEL (reference sequence). Losses at the gene ends were 4 bases for V and 6 bases for J; bases not matched to a gene: 7. The length of the CDR3 is 15 residues. The CDR3 region has the DNA TGTGCCAGCAGCCCTTCCGGGACTAGCGTGGATACGCAGTATTTT. It yields the protein CASSPSGTSVDTQYF.

This clonotype was recorded a few times. The genes are TRBV12-3 or TRBV12-4 and TRBJ1-1; 7 bases align to TRBD1. This CDR3 region has 14 residues. V dropped 5 bases and J dropped 4; count of bases not matched to a gene: 7. The CDR3 sequence: CASSPPRGVTEAFF. The CDR3 bases are TGTGCCAGCAGTCCCCCCAGGGGGGTCACTGAAGCTTTCTTT.

V gene TRBV5-6 combines with J gene TRBJ2-1; D call uncertain. Germline CDR1 reads SGHDT; CDR2 reads YYEEEE. CDR3 length equals 14 residues. V was pared by 0 bases and J by 7 bases, with 11 bases between. CDR3 region: CASSLGGSPNEQFF. The CDR3 DNA sequence: TGTGCCAGCAGCTTGGGTGGCAGCCCAAATGAGCAGTTCTTC.

This sequence joins TRBV7-2 and TRBJ1-2, with D possibly TRBD1 on 5 matching bases. CDR3 length equals 15 residues. The germline V and J ends were trimmed by 5 bases and 5 bases, with 18 bases remaining between them. Germline values: CDR1 SGHTA, CDR2 FQGNSA. The DNA for the CDR3 is TGTGCCAGCAGCCCCGGGGCCTTGGGGCTTTATGGCTACACCTTC. This codes for CASSPGALGLYGYTF.

The rearrangement links TRBV28 to TRBJ1-1, with D perhaps TRBD1 (6 bases). The CDR3 covers 16 residues. Looked up from germline, CDR1 is MDHEN and CDR2 is SYDVKM. The V and J ends lost 1 base and 4 bases respectively, with 16 bases between them. This CDR3 reads CASSLSGGLSSTEAFF. CDR3 nucleotide sequence: TGTGCCAGCAGTTTATCCGGGGGGCTGAGTAGCACTGAAGCTTTCTTT.

Notes on this clonotype: Compared with germline, one end of the junction differs, possibly owing to a read error. V gene TRBV12-3 or TRBV12-4 combines with J gene TRBJ2-7, with D perhaps TRBD1 (6 bases). The CDR3 has 13 residues. The CDR3 coding sequence is TGTGCCGGCAGTTTGGGTCAGGGGAGAGAGCAGTACTTC. This encodes CAGSLGQGREQYF.

CDR3 in amino acids: CASRQTGGTEAFF. DNA of the CDR3: TGTGCCAGCAGACAGACAGGGGGCACTGAAGCTTTCTTT. The V call is TRBV6-5, the J call TRBJ1-1; TRBD1 matches at 9 bases. CDR3 length: 13 residues. V was clipped by 6 bases and J by 4 bases; unmatched bases: 3. CDR1 is MNHEY and CDR2 is SVGAGI in the germline V gene.